This T cell receptor beta chain was recorded in a study of vaccination and CD4 T cells after COVID-19. For this clonotype: The antigen is unknown.

Sequencing of DNA taken from cultured CD4+ T cells relied on the Oncomine TCR Beta short-read assay. TCRdb re-called the PCR reads with MiXCR, one entry per CDR3 protein. The table lists 13,000 or so distinct CDR3 sequences, 62% of them singletons. Trimming took off 5 bases at V and 5 bases at J, with 12 bases between the two ends. CDR1 and CDR2 from the germline V gene are MNHEY and SVGEGT. This CDR3 region has 13 residues. The treatment is: roughly 11-day PBMC culture with coronavirus spike peptide pools or control peptides (ViraFEST assay). The TCR originated in a human donor who had recovered from COVID-19. This chain joins TRBV6-2 or TRBV6-3 and TRBJ1-1; D is undetermined. The sequencing input was CD4+ T cells from blood, cultured in vitro. The CDR3 DNA is TGTGCCAGCAGTAATAGGCCTCGAACTGAAGCTTTCTTT. Translation gives CASSNRPRTEAFF.